The present TCR beta chain was sequenced within a study of blood T cell repertoires in COVID-19. Study as a whole: The United States, Italy and Spain supplied acute and convalescent COVID-19 samples. Sample material is recorded as cDNA or gDNA derived from T cells, B-cell-depleted T cells, or PBMCs.

Original handling: Scientists estimated how many nucleated cells there were by amplifying reference gene primers. Only in-frame clones appear in the TCRdb table, and some are missing; sequencing was by immunoSEQ multiplex PCR. Clonal size and the V and J genes are those of that table, whereas D and trimming came from the DNA. The table lists 450,000 to 500,000 clones, around 85% of them singletons. CDR1 and CDR2 from the germline V gene are GTSNPN and SVGIG (reference sequence). CDR3 size: 17 residues. V was trimmed by 2 bases and J by 0 bases, leaving 17 bases between them. Sequenced: peripheral blood. The chain recombines TRBV30 with TRBJ1-5; a weak D match, TRBD1 (5 bases). The TCR was taken from a human donor in a cohort sampled during active COVID-19. DNA for the CDR3: TGTGCCTGGAGTCTGGACACCCCTCAGGGTAGCAATCAGCCCCAGCATTTT. This translates into CAWSLDTPQGSNQPQHF.